The clone carrying this T cell receptor beta chain came up a few times. Its antigen is unidentified. The use of a sample-barcoded 5' primer and a J-beta primer mix characterized a second PCR of about 6 to 11 cycles. One entry per CDR3 protein, called by TCRdb with MiXCR from the 5' RACE reads. The table includes 660,000 or so distinct CDR3 sequences, 45% to 65% detected once. The entry originates in a study of blood T cells in healthy people across ages. Study observations and caveats: As naive T cell percentage varied, TCR beta diversity correlated strongly with it.

V shed 5 bases and J shed 6 bases, with 13 bases lying between them. CDR3 size: 13 residues. This clonotype originated in a man aged 55 to 69 in good health. V gene TRBV12-3 or TRBV12-4 combines with J gene TRBJ1-2; D call uncertain. Sequencing input: blood. The CDR3 DNA reads as TGTGCCAGCAGTCCCGGGCCAGACGATGGCTACACCTTC. Residues: CASSPGPDDGYTF.